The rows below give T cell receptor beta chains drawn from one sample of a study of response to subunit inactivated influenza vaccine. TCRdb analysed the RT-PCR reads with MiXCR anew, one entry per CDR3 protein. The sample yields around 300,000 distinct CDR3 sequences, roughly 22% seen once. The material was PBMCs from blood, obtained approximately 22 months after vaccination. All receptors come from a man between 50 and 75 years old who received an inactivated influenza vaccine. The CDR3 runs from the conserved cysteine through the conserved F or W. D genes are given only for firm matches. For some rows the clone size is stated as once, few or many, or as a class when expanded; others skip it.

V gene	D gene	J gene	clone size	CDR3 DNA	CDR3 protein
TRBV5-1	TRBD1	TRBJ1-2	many	TGCGCCAGCAGCCAGGGGGGGACCGACTATGGCTACACCTTC	CASSQGGTDYGYTF
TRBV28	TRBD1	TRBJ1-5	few	TGTGCCAGCAGGCTAGGGACAGCCCTCAATCAGCCCCAGCATTTT	CASRLGTALNQPQHF
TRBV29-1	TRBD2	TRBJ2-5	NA	TGCAGCGCTTGGACTAGCGGGGGGCAAGAGACCCAGTACTTC	CSAWTSGGQETQYF
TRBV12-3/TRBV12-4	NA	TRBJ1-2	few	TGTGCCAGCGTCGGGGGGCCAAGCTATGGCTACACCTTC	CASVGGPSYGYTF
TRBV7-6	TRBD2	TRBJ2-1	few	TGTGCCAGCAGCTCGGGACTAGCGGGAATACATGAGCAGTTCTTC	CASSSGLAGIHEQFF
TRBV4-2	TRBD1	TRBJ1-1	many	TGTGCCAGCAGCCCCTACAGCCTCCGGACAGGAAACACTGAAGCTTTCTTT	CASSPYSLRTGNTEAFF
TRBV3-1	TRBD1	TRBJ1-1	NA	TGTGCCAGCAGCCGGGCAAGGAAAAGGGGACAGTCGGAAGCTTTCTTT	CASSRARKRGQSEAFF
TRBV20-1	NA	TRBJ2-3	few	TGCAGTGCTAGAGTCCCCGGGGATGAGACGCAGTATTTT	CSARVPGDETQYF
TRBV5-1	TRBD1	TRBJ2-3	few	TGCGCCAGTTCGGACAGGGACACAGATACGCAGTATTTT	CASSDRDTDTQYF
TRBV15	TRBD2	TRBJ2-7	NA	TGTGCCACCAGCAGACTTCTTCAAGGACTAGGTTACGAGCAGTACTTC	CATSRLLQGLGYEQYF
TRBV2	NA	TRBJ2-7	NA	TGTGCCAGCAGTGAGGTGTCCTCCTACGAGCAGTACTTC	CASSEVSSYEQYF
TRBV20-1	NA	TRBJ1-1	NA	TGCAGTGCACCCCACCGGAGGGGCCGGAACACTGAAGCTTTCTTT	CSAPHRRGRNTEAFF
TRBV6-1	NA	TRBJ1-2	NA	TGTGCCAGCAGTGAAATGGCAGTTTCGGGAGGCTACACCTTC	CASSEMAVSGGYTF